This TCR beta chain was documented in a study of blood T cells in healthy people across ages (dated by TCRdb to 2013 to 2016). Background for the entire study: In model experiments, template switching captured about one uniquely barcoded TCR beta cDNA molecule for every two T cells. The study measured age-related changes in TCR beta repertoire diversity using deep sequencing normalized with unique cDNA molecular identifiers. Four age groups were formed from the donors: young (average about 17 years), middle-aged (approximately 42), aged (roughly 56) and long-lived (less than 85). Two additional independent replicas of 1 million unique cDNA reads from the same blood draw were analyzed for two donors (one aged 18 to 30 and one aged 80 or older). Donors of different ages were randomly distributed across sequencing lanes to avoid experimental bias.

Systemically healthy Caucasian individuals from Russia, some 40 in total and aged roughly 6 to 100 years, were included as donors. About 9.1 milliliters of peripheral blood were collected from each donor into EDTA-treated Vacutainer tubes. PBMCs were isolated by Ficoll-Paque density-gradient centrifugation, with at least 6.5 million obtained per sample. Total RNA, at least 6 micrograms per sample, was extracted from PBMCs with Trizol reagent. Naive CD45RAhigh/CD27high T cell percentages were measured by flow cytometry on a PBMC aliquot from every donor. Library prep was done by 5' RACE. The sequencer was an Illumina HiSeq 2500. The second PCR ran for roughly 7 to 11 cycles and used a J-beta primer mix along with a sample-barcoded 5' primer. A unique molecular identifier was introduced onto each TCR beta cDNA molecule by a template-switch 5' adaptor carrying 12 random nucleotides. Each sample yielded at least 2.5 million CDR3-containing paired-end reads. All of the RNA was converted into first-strand cDNA using the Mint cDNA synthesis kit, with a TRBC-specific oligonucleotide serving as the primer. Following uracil-DNA glycosylase treatment, all cDNA underwent a first 18-cycle PCR with the universal primers M1SS and BC2_uni_R. Turning to the authors' computational methods: For normalization, 1 million high-quality reads were randomly selected from each sample, with every read carrying a distinct molecular identifier. Instead of being binned into consensus sequences, reads with shared molecular identifiers were discarded. MiTCR, with a Q25 quality threshold and the strictest error-elimination algorithm, was used for CDR3 identification, clonotype clustering and error correction. Lower-bound total TCR beta diversity was estimated with a nonparametric unseen species model using Euler transformation. TCRdb applied fastp at Q25 and MiXCR to the public reads, then kept only in-frame beta chains. Every distinct CDR3 protein forms one entry, paired with its most common genes and DNA. Clone size and V and J calls follow TCRdb, not the original study. For this sample the table gives 550,000 to 600,000 distinct CDR3 sequences, of which 27% were detected only once. The biggest ten clones account for around a sixth of the sample.

Study-level results and caveats: As age increased, observed TCR beta diversity per million T cells dropped in a roughly linear way, and a significant reduction was already evident by age around 41. The CMV infection status of donors was not known, potentially confounding age-related changes in expanded clonotypes. Estimates of total diversity based on one million sequenced T cells were considered lower bounds and underestimates. Since profiling was done on bulk unsorted PBMCs, naive and antigen-experienced compartments could not be conclusively compared. There was a strong correlation between observed TCR beta diversity and the percentage of naive T cells measured by flow cytometry. Compared with the aged group, more naive CD4+ T cells, fewer expanded clones and increased TCR diversity were shown by the long-lived group, suggesting age selection.

As concerns this clonotype: Its antigen is not yet known. The input lacks base qualities; no much larger clone sits a single base away.

The cysteine opens and the phenylalanine closes a CDR3 of 14 amino acids. The DNA shown is the 42-base CDR3, in frame from base 1. CDR1 and CDR2 are read off the germline V gene (reference sequence) as DFQATT and SNEGSKA. A distance of 8 bases separates the germline ends of V and J, which lose 0 bases and 1 base respectively. This TCR was sampled from a woman aged 70-85 years in good health. The rearranged chain carries TRBV20-1 and TRBJ2-3, with a weak D call of TRBD1 (6 bases match). Sample: blood. For the CDR3, the sequence is CSARDGGRTDTQYF. The nucleotide sequence is given as TGCAGTGCTAGAGATGGGGGCCGCACAGATACGCAGTATTTT.